Listed below are T cell receptor beta chains from one sample, sequenced in a study of OX40 agonist ivuxolimab in advanced cancers. Data came from immunoSEQ multiplex PCR; TCRdb stores just in-frame clones and leaves some out. The profile shows over 45,000 clones, 75% to 85% of them singletons. The material sequenced was CD4+ or CD8+ T cells sorted from blood, taken in a trial of the OX40 agonist ivuxolimab. These receptors all stem from an adult with an advanced solid tumor such as melanoma, head and neck, liver or kidney cancer. Each CDR3 is given with its conserved first and last residue. A D gene is named only where the DNA matches it firmly. The size entry is marked missing in some rows and otherwise reads once, few, many or a size class.

TRBV4-2	TRBJ1-1	once	NA	TGTGCCAGCAGCTTGGGAGGCTCCCCCGGCGGAGCTTTCTTT	CASSLGGSPGGAFF
TRBV6-1	TRBJ1-1	NA	NA	TGTGCCAGCAGTGAGGTCGAGGGATGGACTGAAGCTTTCTTT	CASSEVEGWTEAFF
TRBV11-2	TRBJ2-5	NA	NA	TGTGCCAGCAGCTTAGTTACAGGGCTGGACCAGTACTTC	CASSLVTGLDQYF
TRBV2	TRBJ1-2	NA	NA	TGTGCCAGCAACACCCCCGAGACCCCTCTTGGCTACACCTTC	CASNTPETPLGYTF
TRBV18	TRBJ1-5	NA	NA	TGTGCCAGCTCACCACGAGGGGATAGCAATCAGCCCCAGCATTTT	CASSPRGDSNQPQHF
TRBV6-1	TRBJ2-7	NA	NA	TGTGCCAGCAGTGAGGCCCGGCCCCCCTACGAGCAGTACTTC	CASSEARPPYEQYF
TRBV5-1	TRBJ2-1	NA	NA	TGCGCCAGCAGCTTAGGCACTGATGGCAATGAGCAGTTCTTC	CASSLGTDGNEQFF
TRBV9	TRBJ1-2	NA	TRBD1	TGTGCCAGCAGCAGCCGGGGGACAGGGGTATCTGTTGGCTACACCTTC	CASSSRGTGVSVGYTF
TRBV5-6	TRBJ1-2	NA	NA	TGTGCCAGCAGCCCCTCCTACCCCTTCGTTACGAACTTGGACTATGGCTACACCTTC	CASSPSYPFVTNLDYGYTF
TRBV27	TRBJ2-7	NA	NA	TGTGCCAGCAGTTTATTTTTAGGGTCCTACGAGCAGTACTTC	CASSLFLGSYEQYF
TRBV28	TRBJ1-2	NA	NA	TGTGCCAGCAGTTTACCAGGCCTTGGTGGCTACACCTTC	CASSLPGLGGYTF
TRBV6-5	TRBJ1-2	NA	TRBD1	TGTGCCAGCAGCCGACAGGGGAAAACTAACTATGGCTACACCTTC	CASSRQGKTNYGYTF
TRBV7-9	TRBJ1-4	NA	NA	TGTGCCAGCAGCCCCATAGGGGAGATTGGAGAAAAACTGTTTTTT	CASSPIGEIGEKLFF
TRBV7-6	TRBJ2-3	NA	NA	TGTGCCAGCAGCTTAGCGAGGGGAGTCGCAGATACGCAGTATTTT	CASSLARGVADTQYF
TRBV7-9	TRBJ2-5	NA	NA	TGTGCCAGCAGCATTCGGGAGTGGGAGACCCAGTACTTC	CASSIREWETQYF
TRBV6-1	TRBJ2-1	NA	TRBD1	TGTGCCAGCAGTAAACAGGGGGCCCAATACAATGAGCAGTTCTTC	CASSKQGAQYNEQFF
TRBV10-2	TRBJ1-5	NA	NA	TGCGCCAGCAGTGAGACAGGAGGCAATCAGCCCCAGCATTTT	CASSETGGNQPQHF
TRBV4-1	TRBJ2-1	NA	NA	TGCGCCAGCAGCCCCCTCGCTCCCTCAGTTTACAATGAGCAGTTCTTC	CASSPLAPSVYNEQFF
TRBV6-1	TRBJ2-5	NA	NA	TGTGCCAGCAGTGAAGGAGTCGAAAGGGAGACCCAGTACTTC	CASSEGVERETQYF
TRBV9	TRBJ1-6	NA	NA	TGTGCCAGCAGCGTAGATCAGTATACTAATTCACCCCTCCACTTT	CASSVDQYTNSPLHF
TRBV5-1	TRBJ1-1	NA	TRBD1	TGCGCCAGCAGCTTGGGGGGGACAGGAGCCTCCCTTGAAGCTTTCTTT	CASSLGGTGASLEAFF
TRBV7-3	TRBJ1-4	once	TRBD1	TGTGCCAGCAGCTCCGGGACAGGAGAAAAACTGTTTTTT	CASSSGTGEKLFF
TRBV2	TRBJ2-7	few	TRBD1	TGTGCCAGCAGTGAGGGAGGGACAGGGGGCTACGAGCAGTACTTC	CASSEGGTGGYEQYF
TRBV7-2	TRBJ1-2	NA	TRBD1	TGTGCCAGCAGCTCAAGGACAGGGGGCCTGGGGTATGGCTACACCTTC	CASSSRTGGLGYGYTF
TRBV27	TRBJ1-1	NA	NA	TGTGCCAGCCGCCTCGTCAGGGAGACGAACACTGAAGCTTTCTTT	CASRLVRETNTEAFF
TRBV6-1	TRBJ2-2	once	TRBD2	TGTGCCAGCAGTGGTAATTCAGCGGGGCAGAACACCGGGGAGCTGTTTTTT	CASSGNSAGQNTGELFF
TRBV2	TRBJ2-7	NA	NA	TGTGCCAGCGGGGGTCTCGAGCAGTACTTC	CASGGLEQYF
TRBV18	TRBJ1-3	NA	NA	TGTGCCAGCTCACCTCCGGGTCTCTCTGGAAACACCATATATTTT	CASSPPGLSGNTIYF
TRBV7-9	TRBJ2-1	NA	TRBD2	TGTGCCAGCAGCCATACGGGTGGCGGGAGGGAGCAGTTCTTC	CASSHTGGGREQFF
TRBV5-5	TRBJ2-2	NA	NA	TGTGCCAGCAGCTTCGTGGGAAGGTGGTTAGCCGGGGAGCTGTTTTTT	CASSFVGRWLAGELFF
TRBV9	TRBJ2-1	NA	TRBD2	TGTGCCAGCAGCGTAGCTCGGGCGGGAGTGTCCTACAATGAGCAGTTCTTC	CASSVARAGVSYNEQFF
TRBV19	TRBJ2-2	NA	TRBD1	TGTGCCAGTAGGCCCACAGGGGTCAACACCGGGGAGCTGTTTTTT	CASRPTGVNTGELFF
TRBV15	TRBJ2-6	NA	NA	TGTGCCACGAGAGGTGGGGCCAACGTCCTGACTTTC	CATRGGANVLTF
TRBV21-1	TRBJ1-5	once	NA	TGTGCCAGCAGCCCGGATACAGGGGGGAGCAATCAGCCCCAGCATTTT	CASSPDTGGSNQPQHF
TRBV6-1	TRBJ2-4	few	TRBD1	TGTGCCAGCAGTGCAGGACAGGGGAAAGCCAAAAACATTCAGTACTTC	CASSAGQGKAKNIQYF
TRBV6-1	TRBJ2-7	NA	NA	TGTGCCAGCAGTGAATGGGTACAGGTCCTCTACGAGCAGTACTTC	CASSEWVQVLYEQYF
TRBV5-5	TRBJ2-1	NA	TRBD2	TGTGCCAGCAGCTTGTTCCGGACTAGCGGGAGTACCCACAATGAGCAGTTCTTC	CASSLFRTSGSTHNEQFF
TRBV30	TRBJ2-3	NA	NA	TGTGCCTCCGACAGGGGCGGTTGGAGCGGGAGAACAGATACGCAGTATTTT	CASDRGGWSGRTDTQYF
TRBV13	TRBJ1-1	NA	TRBD1	TGTGCCAGCAGCTTAGGGGACAGGGTGAACACTGAAGCTTTCTTT	CASSLGDRVNTEAFF
TRBV5-5	TRBJ1-5	NA	NA	TGTGCCAGCAGCTTAGGGGGGTCGCGCAATCAGCCCCAGCATTTT	CASSLGGSRNQPQHF
TRBV7-3	TRBJ2-5	NA	NA	TGTGCCAGCAGCCCGTCTAGGGGGGGGCAAGAGACCCAGTACTTC	CASSPSRGGQETQYF
TRBV19	TRBJ2-1	NA	TRBD1	TGTGCCAGCGGACAGGATTACAATGAGCAGTTCTTC	CASGQDYNEQFF
TRBV5-1	TRBJ2-3	NA	NA	TGCGCCAGCAGCTTCTCTGGGGTTGGGACAGATACGCAGTATTTT	CASSFSGVGTDTQYF
TRBV2	TRBJ1-2	few	TRBD1	TGTGCCAGCAGGTCGGACAGGGGAGGAGGCTACACCTTC	CASRSDRGGGYTF
TRBV7-2	TRBJ2-1	NA	NA	TGTGCCAGCAGCACGGGACTGGGTTACAATGAGCAGTTCTTC	CASSTGLGYNEQFF
TRBV6-1	TRBJ2-7	NA	NA	TGTGCCAGCAGTGCCGCCGGGACACTCTACGAGCAGTACTTC	CASSAAGTLYEQYF
TRBV28	TRBJ1-3	NA	TRBD1	TGTGCCAGCAGTTCCGACAGGGTGGTCGGAAACACCATATATTTT	CASSSDRVVGNTIYF
TRBV7-2	TRBJ2-3	NA	TRBD2	TGTGCCAGCAACAGACTAGCGGGAACAGATACGCAGTATTTT	CASNRLAGTDTQYF
TRBV19	TRBJ1-1	NA	TRBD1	TGTGCCAGTAGTACGACAGGGTTAGGAGGGGCTGAAGCTTTCTTT	CASSTTGLGGAEAFF
TRBV27	TRBJ2-1	few	TRBD2	TGTGCCAGCAGTTTCGCTAGCGGGAACAATGAGCAGTTCTTC	CASSFASGNNEQFF
TRBV30	TRBJ2-3	NA	NA	TGTGCCTGGAGTCGGTCAGATACGCAGTATTTT	CAWSRSDTQYF
TRBV11-2	TRBJ2-1	NA	TRBD2	TGTGCCAGCAGCCTCGGGGGGGATGAGCAGTTCTTC	CASSLGGDEQFF
TRBV18	TRBJ2-1	NA	NA	TGTGCCAGCTCACCAAGAGGGTCGGCAGGGTCCTACAATGAGCAGTTCTTC	CASSPRGSAGSYNEQFF
TRBV10-1	TRBJ2-7	NA	NA	TGCGCCAGCAAGGGGGGGAGGGCCTACGAGCAGTACTTC	CASKGGRAYEQYF
TRBV19	TRBJ1-5	few	NA	TGTGCCAGTAGTATGTCCGGGGCCTATAGCAATCAGCCCCAGCATTTT	CASSMSGAYSNQPQHF
TRBV14	TRBJ2-1	NA	TRBD1	TGTGCCAGCAGCCACTGGACAGGGGTCAATGAGCAGTTCTTC	CASSHWTGVNEQFF
TRBV19	TRBJ1-2	NA	TRBD1	TGTGCCAGTAGTTCCTGGACAGGGCTCGGCTACACCTTC	CASSSWTGLGYTF
TRBV2	TRBJ2-1	NA	NA	TGTGCCAGCAGGGGCGGAAACCCCGAGAGTGAGCAGTTCTTC	CASRGGNPESEQFF
TRBV30	TRBJ1-4	NA	NA	TGTGCGGGAGGTGAGGAAAAACTGTTTTTT	CAGGEEKLFF